The T cell receptor (beta chain) described here comes from a study of blood T cell repertoires in COVID-19. Trimming removed 0 bases from V and 0 bases from J, with 14 bases in between. Germline CDR1 reads MNHNS; CDR2 reads SASEGT. The CDR3 runs to 17 residues. Cohorts were assigned according to the clinical history that participants reported. Profiled with immunoSEQ multiplex PCR; TCRdb holds only in-frame clones, not every one. Of more than 60,000 clones in the sample, more than 75% were seen once. This clonotype was sampled from a middle-aged woman who had recovered from COVID-19. The rearrangement links TRBV6-1 to TRBJ1-2, with no clear D. Sequenced material: PBMCs or T cells enriched from blood (not recorded which). The CDR3, as DNA: TGTGCCAGCAGTGAAGCTTCAAGACATACAACTAACTATGGCTACACCTTC. It codes for CASSEASRHTTNYGYTF.